Given below is one TCR beta chain in context. Its antigen is not known. The data are from a study of Ad26.COV2.S vaccination and SARS-CoV-2 variants. Study background: Donor allocation was to the COV1001 Ad26.COV2.S trial arm. Findings and caveats of the study: Recipients given vaccine exceeded placebo recipients in spike-specific TCR breadth.

Some clones are missing from TCRdb's copy, which holds only in-frame ones; the method was immunoSEQ multiplex PCR. The table lists 380,000 or so clones, about 87% of them singletons. The CDR3 length is 15 residues. In germline, CDR1 is SGDLS, CDR2 YYNGEE. V was pared by 3 bases and J by 2 bases, with 14 bases between. Indicated treatment: around 19 received Ad26.COV2.S at low or high dose, single or two shots; 5 received placebo; per-sample allocation not given. Material that was analyzed had been drawn on day 63 after the first vaccine or placebo injection. This rearrangement joins TRBV9 to TRBJ1-2, with D maybe TRBD1 (5 bases). The starting material was peripheral blood, obtained in a trial of Ad26.COV2.S vaccine versus placebo. This clonotype was obtained from a person aged 18-60 years who received the Ad26.COV2.S COVID-19 vaccine or a placebo. The CDR3 spells CASSADRASNYGYTF. CDR3 bases: TGTGCCAGCAGCGCCGACAGAGCGTCCAACTATGGCTACACCTTC.